Each of the 23 T cell receptor beta chains below was sequenced from the same sample in a study of technical replicates of blood from a few donors. The repertoire was sequenced with immunoSEQ multiplex PCR; TCRdb's copy has only in-frame clones and lacks some. The profile shows about 14,000 clones, over 80% of them singletons. Sequenced input: PBMCs. The receptors were gathered from a human donor in good health.

This clone is a singleton in its sample. The rearrangement links TRBV11-2 to TRBJ2-1; 12 nucleotides align to TRBD2. The CDR3 totals 15 residues. The germline CDR1 and CDR2 sequences are SGHAT and FQNNGV. With 5 bases clipped from V and 6 bases from J, the junction kept 5 bases outside the gene matches. CDR3 DNA: TGTGCCAGCAGCCTCCGACTAGCGGGAGTCAATGAGCAGTTCTTC. Protein: CASSLRLAGVNEQFF.

The chain links TRBV9 to TRBJ2-6, with a weak D call TRBD2 (8 bases). The germline V gene has CDR1 SGDLS and CDR2 YYNGEE. V was trimmed by 4 bases and J by 4 bases, leaving 18 bases between them. CDR3 length: 17 amino acids. DNA for the CDR3: TGTGCCAGCAGCCCCCCCTCGGGAGGGGGCGGGGCCAACGTCCTGACTTTC. Protein product: CASSPPSGGGGANVLTF. Full variable domain (missing parts from reference TRBV9 and TRBJ2-6): DSGVTQTPKHLITATGQRVTLRCSPRSGDLSVYWYQQSLDQGLQFLIQYYNGEERAKGNILERFSAQQFPDLHSELNLSSLELGDSALYFCASSPPSGGGGANVLTFGAGSRLTVL.

This clone was observed a few times. The chain combines TRBV5-1 with TRBJ2-2; 11 bases map to TRBD1. The V gene's germline CDR1 is SGHRS and CDR2 YFSETQ. The CDR3 runs 15 residues. Trimming cost V 4 bases and J 4 bases; bases outside gene matches: 3. CDR3 bases: TGCGCCAGCAGCGGGGGGACAGGGGGCACCGGGGAGCTGTTTTTT. Protein: CASSGGTGGTGELFF.

The gene calls are TRBV27 and TRBJ2-1; possible D gene TRBD2, 6 bases. The germline V gene has CDR1 MNHEY and CDR2 SMNVEV (reference sequence). The ends were cut back, 5 bases at V and 0 bases at J, with 11 bases in the middle. The CDR3 is made up of 15 amino acids. The CDR3 protein is CASSSGLGSYNEQFF. The DNA of the CDR3 is TGTGCCAGCAGTAGCGGGCTTGGCTCCTACAATGAGCAGTTCTTC.

The chain employs TRBV11-3 and TRBJ1-3, with D unclear. There are 13 residues in the CDR3. Germline V gene lookup returns CDR1 SGHNT and CDR2 YENEEA. V lost 5 bases, J lost 0 bases, and 5 bases lay in between. CDR3: CASSQDSGNTIYF. For the CDR3, the DNA is TGTGCCAGCAGCCAGGACTCTGGAAACACCATATATTTT.

The chain uses TRBV6-1 and TRBJ1-1, with 10 bases fitting TRBD1. V shed 5 bases, J shed 5 bases, and the junction held 5 bases outside the gene matches. Germline-derived CDR1 and CDR2 are MNHNS and SASEGT. The CDR3 has 14 residues. CDR3: CASSWDRGGTEAFF. CDR3 DNA: TGTGCCAGCAGTTGGGACAGGGGCGGGACTGAAGCTTTCTTT.

The CDR3 nucleotides are TGTGCCAGCAGTCCTCGGCAGGGGAACACTGAAGCTTTCTTT. Residues: CASSPRQGNTEAFF. V is TRBV11-3 and J is TRBJ1-1, with a possible D match to TRBD1 (5 bases). V was shortened by 6 bases and J by 1 base, with 12 bases between the two germline ends. The V gene's germline CDR1 is SGHNT and CDR2 YENEEA. The CDR3 is 14 residues long. The variable domain in full, with the rest retrieved from reference TRBV11-3 and TRBJ1-1, is EAGVVQSPRYKIIEKKQPVAFWCNPISGHNTLYWYLQNLGQGPELLIRYENEEAVDDSQLPKDRFSAERLKGVDSTLKIQPAELGDSAVYLCASSPRQGNTEAFFGQGTRLTVV.

This rearrangement joins TRBV19 to TRBJ2-7, with 7 bases identical to TRBD1. Per the germline V gene, CDR1 is LNHDA and CDR2 is SQIVND (reference sequence). V dropped 5 bases and J dropped 0; count of bases not matched to a gene: 10. The CDR3 is made up of 16 amino acids. The CDR3 DNA is TGTGCCAGTAGTGTACCGACAGGGCCGAGCTCCTACGAGCAGTACTTC. Translated, it gives CASSVPTGPSSYEQYF.

In this sample, this clone turned up once. The chain employs TRBV6-1 and TRBJ2-1; weak D call: TRBD2 (5 bases). Trimming took 0 bases from V and 3 from J, leaving 12 bases between them. The V gene's germline CDR1 is MNHNS and CDR2 SASEGT. CDR3 length: 16 amino acids. Here the CDR3 reads CASSEAILANYNEQFF. CDR3 DNA: TGTGCCAGCAGTGAAGCCATCCTAGCAAACTACAATGAGCAGTTCTTC.

V usage is TRBV6-5 and J usage is TRBJ2-5; 9 bases are shared with TRBD1. CDR3 length: 15 amino acids. From germline, CDR1 is MNHEY and CDR2 SVGAGI. Losses at the gene ends were 2 bases for V and 3 bases for J; bases not matched to a gene: 4. The CDR3 is CASSYLGTGKETQYF. In DNA, the CDR3 is TGTGCCAGCAGTTACCTCGGGACAGGGAAAGAGACCCAGTACTTC.

The V call is TRBV5-4, the J call TRBJ2-7; D perhaps matches TRBD2 (6 bases). CDR1 is SGHNT and CDR2 is YYREEE in the germline V gene (reference sequence). CDR3 length: 14 residues. Deletions cut 0 bases from V and 1 base from J, with 8 bases between. CDR3 nucleotides: TGTGCCAGCAGCTTGGGGCGGGGATCCTACGAGCAGTACTTC. Protein: CASSLGRGSYEQYF.

Written as DNA, the CDR3 is TGCAGTGCCCAACAGGGCAACGAGCAGTACTTC. Translating gives CSAQQGNEQYF. The chain combines TRBV20-1 with TRBJ2-7, with D perhaps matching TRBD1 (6 bases). The CDR3 has 11 amino acids. Per the germline V gene, CDR1 is DFQATT and CDR2 is SNEGSKA (reference sequence). The V and J ends lost 6 bases and 5 bases respectively, with 11 bases between them.

The chain has TRBV6-1 and TRBJ2-2; 8 bases are a match to TRBD2. This CDR3 is built from 14 residues. Trimming cost V 6 bases and J 6 bases; bases outside gene matches: 6. Germline CDR1 MNHNS, CDR2 SASEGT. The CDR3 sequence: CASRNLAGPGELFF. CDR3 coding DNA: TGTGCCAGCAGAAACTTAGCGGGACCCGGGGAGCTGTTTTTT.

The table lists this clone with a count of one. The J gene is TRBJ1-1, the V gene TRBV28; 8 bases are a match to TRBD1. This CDR3 is 16 amino acids long. In germline, CDR1 is MDHEN, CDR2 SYDVKM. The junction had 9 bases not matched to a gene; V was cut back by 3 bases and J by 3 bases. CDR3 bases: TGTGCCAGCAGTTTCCACCCAGGGGGCGGGTACACTGAAGCTTTCTTT. It yields the protein CASSFHPGGGYTEAFF.

The chain couples TRBV9 to TRBJ1-2, with D unresolved. V lost 3 bases, J lost 0 bases, and 9 bases lay in between. Germline V lookup: CDR1 SGDLS, CDR2 YYNGEE. The CDR3 is 14 residues long. The CDR3 DNA reads TGTGCCAGCAGCGCGACCACAGCTAACTATGGCTACACCTTC. It codes for CASSATTANYGYTF. The variable domain in full, completed from reference TRBV9 and TRBJ1-2, reads DSGVTQTPKHLITATGQRVTLRCSPRSGDLSVYWYQQSLDQGLQFLIQYYNGEERAKGNILERFSAQQFPDLHSELNLSSLELGDSALYFCASSATTANYGYTFGSGTRLTVV.

The chain is built from TRBV5-1 and TRBJ2-7, with D maybe TRBD1 (5 bases). V was clipped by 4 bases and J by 5 bases, with 25 bases between them. Germline V gene sequence: CDR1 SGHRS, CDR2 YFSETQ. CDR3 size: 17 residues. CDR3 coding DNA: TGCGCCAGCAGCCTCGAACCGTCATTCAGGGTGGTCCACGAGCAGTACTTC. Protein sequence: CASSLEPSFRVVHEQYF.

This clone was seen only a few times. The chain uses TRBV18 and TRBJ2-7; 7 bases map to TRBD2. This CDR3 has 13 amino acids. After removal of 0 bases from V and 6 bases from J, the junction contained 2 bases not matched to a gene. The germline V gene encodes CDR1 KGHSH and CDR2 LQKENI. Written as DNA, the CDR3 is TGTGCCAGCTCACCACCTTCGGGGGGCGAGCAGTACTTC. Protein sequence: CASSPPSGGEQYF.

The chain has TRBV30 and TRBJ2-5; 7 bases map to TRBD1. Germline V gene data show CDR1 as GTSNPN and CDR2 as SVGIG (reference sequence). The CDR3 sequence is 15 residues long. V was clipped by 4 bases and J by 2 bases; unmatched bases: 10. CDR3 nucleotide sequence: TGTGCCTGGACCCCGGGGACAGTCGGACAAGAGACCCAGTACTTC. This encodes CAWTPGTVGQETQYF.

The V gene is TRBV27, the J gene TRBJ2-2, with no clear D. V was shortened by 2 bases and J by 0 bases, with 10 bases between the two germline ends. The CDR3 is made up of 16 amino acids. From germline, CDR1 is MNHEY and CDR2 SMNVEV (reference sequence). The CDR3 coding sequence is TGTGCCAGCAGTTTACTTGCGTTCGCGAACACCGGGGAGCTGTTTTTT. Amino acids: CASSLLAFANTGELFF.

V gene TRBV5-1 combines with J gene TRBJ2-1; D unclear. Trimming took 2 bases from V and 5 from J, leaving 2 bases between them. This CDR3 region has 11 residues. Germline loops: CDR1 SGHRS, CDR2 YFSETQ. In nucleotides, the CDR3 is TGCGCCAGCAGCTTCAACAATGAGCAGTTCTTC. Translation: CASSFNNEQFF.

V gene TRBV10-2 combines with J gene TRBJ1-1, with 10 bases aligning to TRBD1. This CDR3 comprises 16 residues. Germline CDR1 is WSHSY and CDR2 is SAAADI. The V gene end was trimmed by 2 bases and the J gene end by 2 bases; junction bases not matched to a gene: 5. CDR3 sequence: CASSERDRGLNTEAFF. CDR3 coding DNA: TGCGCCAGCAGTGAGCGGGACAGGGGCCTTAACACTGAAGCTTTCTTT.

The chain carries TRBV11-3 and TRBJ2-2; D is ambiguous. This CDR3 is 14 amino acids long. CDR1 and CDR2 (germline): SGHNT, YENEEA. V gave up 0 bases and J gave up 7 bases, with 9 bases separating them. The CDR3 here is CASSLDRSGGELFF. In nucleotides, the CDR3 is TGTGCCAGCAGCTTAGATCGATCAGGCGGGGAGCTGTTTTTT.

This clone showed up just once. The chain links TRBV6-6 to TRBJ2-7; a weak D match, TRBD1 (6 bases). Trimming stripped 2 bases from V and 0 bases from J, with 11 bases between. The germline gives CDR1 MNHNY, CDR2 SVGAGI (reference sequence). The CDR3 consists of 15 residues. The chain's CDR3 is CASSYGAGASYEQYF. The DNA of the CDR3 is TGTGCCAGCAGTTACGGAGCAGGGGCCTCCTACGAGCAGTACTTC.